This T cell receptor beta chain was captured by sequencing in a study of blood T cells in healthy people across ages. Germline V lookup: CDR1 MNHNS, CDR2 SASEGT. Trimming took 2 bases from V and 2 from J, leaving 12 bases between them. There are 15 residues in the CDR3. Then a second PCR, running roughly 7 to 11 cycles, was carried out with a sample-barcoded 5' primer and a J-beta primer mix. TCRdb redid the calling of the 5' RACE reads with MiXCR, one entry per CDR3 protein. The profile shows about 590,000 distinct CDR3 sequences, approximately 30% of them singletons. The clonotype comes from a woman aged 80 or older in good health. Sequencing used blood. This sequence joins TRBV6-1 and TRBJ1-1, with D unresolved. CDR3: CASSELGALNTEAFF. Written as DNA, the CDR3 is TGTGCCAGCAGTGAACTGGGAGCCCTAAACACTGAAGCTTTCTTT.